This entry describes one TCR beta chain. Method: immunoSEQ multiplex PCR; TCRdb's copy keeps in-frame clones and lacks some. The data contain about 15,000 clones, approximately 85% of them singletons. Trimming left V 3 bases short and J 2 bases short, with 13 bases between. This CDR3 comprises 15 residues. The germline CDR1 and CDR2 sequences are MGHRA and YSYEKL. The sample originates from a study of blood T cell repertoires in COVID-19. This rearrangement joins TRBV4-1 to TRBJ1-1; unclear D gene. Source material: peripheral blood. This clonotype originated in a man aged 70 or older in a cohort sampled during active COVID-19. The CDR3 bases are TGCGCCAGCAGCCACGCGGGCAGTAGCAACACTGAAGCTTTCTTT. Protein sequence: CASSHAGSSNTEAFF.